The clone carrying this T cell receptor (beta chain) was found once. What it binds is not known. The data stem from a study of cytomegalovirus exposure and HLA in healthy donors. Regarding the study as a whole: There were 160 or so TCR beta chains listed as cytomegalovirus-associated. It was reportedly the case that the classifier diagnosed cytomegalovirus status with high specificity and sensitivity.

CDR1 is SGHDT and CDR2 is YYEEEE in the germline V gene. The J segment lost 2 bases and the V segment lost 0 bases, leaving 4 bases of the junction unmatched. This CDR3 spans 15 amino acids. Data came from immunoSEQ multiplex PCR; TCRdb stores just in-frame clones and leaves some out. The sample has fewer than 300,000 clones, roughly 90% seen once; the top ten hold around 0.9%. What was sequenced was PBMCs. The J gene is TRBJ2-7, the V gene TRBV5-6; 8 bases are shared with TRBD1. This clonotype was sampled from a woman under 30 in good health and CMV-seronegative. As DNA, the CDR3 is TGTGCCAGCAGCTTGGCCGGGGGACAGGCCTACGAGCAGTACTTC. This translates into CASSLAGGQAYEQYF.